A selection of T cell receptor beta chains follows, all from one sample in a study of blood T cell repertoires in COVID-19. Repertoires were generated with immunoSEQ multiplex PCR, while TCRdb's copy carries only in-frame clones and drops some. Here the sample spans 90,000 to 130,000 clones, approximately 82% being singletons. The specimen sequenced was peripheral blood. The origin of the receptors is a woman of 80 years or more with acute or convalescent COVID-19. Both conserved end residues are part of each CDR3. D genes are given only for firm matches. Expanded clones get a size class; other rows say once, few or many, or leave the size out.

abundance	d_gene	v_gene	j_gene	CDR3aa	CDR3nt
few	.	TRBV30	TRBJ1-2	CAWSGIEGGLYGYTF	TGTGCCTGGAGTGGGATCGAGGGGGGGTTATATGGCTACACCTTC
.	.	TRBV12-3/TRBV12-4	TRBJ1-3	CASSFGQGNTIYF	TGTGCCAGCAGTTTCGGACAGGGAAACACCATATATTTT
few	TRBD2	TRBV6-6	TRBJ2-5	CASSLGLGKYF	TGTGCCAGCAGTCTTGGACTAGGGAAGTACTTC
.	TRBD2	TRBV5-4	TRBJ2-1	CASSFGGEWDEQFF	TGTGCCAGCAGCTTTGGGGGGGAGTGGGATGAGCAGTTCTTC
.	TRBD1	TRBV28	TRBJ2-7	CAILVPGTGGDEQYF	TGTGCCATCCTAGTCCCCGGGACAGGGGGCGACGAGCAGTACTTC
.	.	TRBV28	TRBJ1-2	CAIAGGRGYTF	TGTGCCATCGCGGGGGGGCGCGGCTACACCTTC
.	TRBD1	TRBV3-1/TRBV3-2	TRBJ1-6	CASTPGQEGSPLHF	TGTGCCAGCACCCCGGGACAGGAAGGTTCACCCCTCCACTTT
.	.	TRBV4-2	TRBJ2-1	CASSQAGTGVYNEQFF	TGTGCCAGCAGCCAGGCGGGGACGGGAGTGTACAATGAGCAGTTCTTC
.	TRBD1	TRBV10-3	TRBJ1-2	CAIRGTGDNYGYTF	TGTGCCATCAGAGGGACAGGCGACAACTATGGCTACACCTTC
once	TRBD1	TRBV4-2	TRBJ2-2	CASSQGGGTGPGTTYTGELFF	TGTGCCAGCAGCCAAGGAGGGGGGACAGGGCCCGGGACTACCTACACCGGGGAGCTGTTTTTT
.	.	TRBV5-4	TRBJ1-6	CASGQNLEGASPLHF	TGTGCCAGCGGGCAGAACCTTGAGGGAGCTTCACCCCTCCACTTT
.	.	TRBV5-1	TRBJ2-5	CASSLGLPGGGLTKTQYF	TGCGCCAGCAGCTTGGGACTCCCGGGGGGCGGGCTAACGAAGACCCAGTACTTC
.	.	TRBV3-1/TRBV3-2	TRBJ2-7	CASSRGGQASYEQYF	TGTGCCAGCAGCCGCGGCGGGCAGGCGTCCTACGAGCAGTACTTC
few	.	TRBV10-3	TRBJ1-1	CAISEINGNEAFF	TGTGCCATCAGTGAGATTAACGGGAATGAAGCTTTCTTT
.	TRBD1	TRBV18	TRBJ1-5	CASSPQGVGNQPQHF	TGTGCCAGCTCACCCCAGGGGGTCGGCAATCAGCCCCAGCATTTT
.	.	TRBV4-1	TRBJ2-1	CASSQERGVSYNEQFF	TGCGCCAGCAGCCAAGAACGCGGGGTTTCCTACAATGAGCAGTTCTTC
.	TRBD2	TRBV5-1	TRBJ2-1	CASSLGPASGGNEQFF	TGCGCCAGCAGCTTGGGTCCGGCTAGCGGGGGGAATGAGCAGTTCTTC
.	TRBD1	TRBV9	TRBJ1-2	CASSVGTGGYGYTF	TGTGCCAGCAGCGTAGGGACAGGGGGCTATGGCTACACCTTC
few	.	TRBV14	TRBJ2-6	CASSGLSSGANVLTF	TGTGCCAGCAGCGGACTGAGCTCTGGGGCCAACGTCCTGACTTTC
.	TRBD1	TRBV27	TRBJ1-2	CASSYGTGGVVGHGYTF	TGTGCCAGCAGTTATGGGACAGGGGGAGTGGTGGGTCATGGCTACACCTTC
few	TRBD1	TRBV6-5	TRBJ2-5	CASSNGQGGTQYF	TGTGCCAGCAGCAACGGACAGGGGGGGACCCAGTACTTC
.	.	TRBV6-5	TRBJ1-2	CASSPSGVEGYTF	TGTGCCAGCAGCCCCTCAGGGGTCGAGGGCTACACCTTC
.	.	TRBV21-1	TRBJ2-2	CASSKAPGRYRGGELFF	TGTGCCAGCAGCAAAGCGCCCGGGAGGTACCGCGGGGGGGAGCTGTTTTTT
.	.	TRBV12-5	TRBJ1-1	CASGFWGGTEAFF	TGTGCTAGTGGTTTTTGGGGAGGCACTGAAGCTTTCTTT
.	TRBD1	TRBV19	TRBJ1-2	CASSPTGALNYGYTF	TGTGCCAGTAGCCCGACAGGGGCACTTAACTATGGCTACACCTTC
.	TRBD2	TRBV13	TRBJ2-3	CASSFRGGLLAGPPPLYSTDTQYF	TGTGCCAGCAGCTTCCGAGGGGGGTTACTAGCGGGACCCCCTCCTCTATACAGCACAGATACGCAGTATTTT
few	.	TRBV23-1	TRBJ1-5	CASVRRPDFEDYSNQPQHF	TGCGCCAGCGTCCGCAGGCCTGACTTCGAGGACTATAGCAATCAGCCCCAGCATTTT